The sequence of this T cell receptor (beta chain) was determined in a study of beta chain features in type 1 diabetes. Study observations and caveats: The VDJ junctions of type 1 diabetes patients carried fewer insertions and more deletions. In every one of the four CD4+ subsets, TCRB CDR3s were moderately but significantly shorter in Type 1 diabetes patients.

The sequenced template was cDNA made from the entire isolated RNA. Clones were read by immunoSEQ multiplex PCR, and TCRdb kept only the in-frame ones, dropping some. The sample lists some 360,000 clones; 15% to 20% were seen once. As concerns this clone: Its specificity is unknown. The sample carries other DNA sequences with the same CDR3.

Germline V CDR1 and CDR2: GTSNPN, SVGIG (reference sequence). The CDR3 extends over 13 amino acids. V lost 0 bases and J lost 5, with 10 bases in between. Sequencing was done on a sample of naive CD4+ T cells from blood. V usage is TRBV30 and J usage is TRBJ1-1, with unresolved D. This TCR derives from a woman under 30 in good health. CDR3 DNA: TGTGCCTGGAGTGTGATAGGAGGGACTGAAGCTTTCTTT. Its translation: CAWSVIGGTEAFF.